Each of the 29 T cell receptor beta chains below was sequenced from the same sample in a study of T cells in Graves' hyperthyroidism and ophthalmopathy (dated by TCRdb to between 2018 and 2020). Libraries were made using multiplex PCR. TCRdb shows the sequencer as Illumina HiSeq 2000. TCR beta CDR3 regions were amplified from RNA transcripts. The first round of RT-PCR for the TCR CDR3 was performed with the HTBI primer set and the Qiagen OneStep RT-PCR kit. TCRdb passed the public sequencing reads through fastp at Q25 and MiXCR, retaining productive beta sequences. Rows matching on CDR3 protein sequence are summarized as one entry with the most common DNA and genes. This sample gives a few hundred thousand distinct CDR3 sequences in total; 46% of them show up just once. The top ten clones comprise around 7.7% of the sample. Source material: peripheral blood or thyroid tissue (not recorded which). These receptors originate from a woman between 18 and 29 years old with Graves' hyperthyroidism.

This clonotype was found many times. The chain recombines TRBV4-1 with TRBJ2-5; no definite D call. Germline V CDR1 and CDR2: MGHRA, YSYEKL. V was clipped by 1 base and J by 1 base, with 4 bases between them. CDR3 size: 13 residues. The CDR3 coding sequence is TGCGCCAGCAGCCAAGGGCCCCAAGAGACCCAGTACTTC. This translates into CASSQGPQETQYF.

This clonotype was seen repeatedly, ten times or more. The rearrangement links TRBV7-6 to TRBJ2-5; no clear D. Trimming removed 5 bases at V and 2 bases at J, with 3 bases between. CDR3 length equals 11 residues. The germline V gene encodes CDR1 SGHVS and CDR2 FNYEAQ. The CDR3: CASSRQETQYF. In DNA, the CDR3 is TGTGCCAGCAGCCGTCAAGAGACCCAGTACTTC.

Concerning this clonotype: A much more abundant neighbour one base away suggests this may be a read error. The CDR3 region is CASSLLVGTQETQYF. The CDR3 nucleotides are TGCGCCAGCAGCTTGTTGGTAGGGACCCAAGAGACCCAGTACTTC. The chain has TRBV5-1 and TRBJ2-5; the D call may be TRBD1 or TRBD2 (5 bases each). V lost 1 base and J lost 1, with 11 bases in between. Germline V gene lookup returns CDR1 SGHRS and CDR2 YFSETQ. The CDR3 is 15 amino acids.

The CDR3 nucleotides are TGTGCCAGCGCCCACAGGGGAAAGGAGAACACTGAAGCTTTCTTT. It codes for CASAHRGKENTEAFF. This chain connects TRBV7-9 to TRBJ1-1, with 7 positions matching TRBD1. Trimming removed 8 bases from V and 1 base from J; junction bases left unmatched: 10. Germline lookup yields CDR1 SEHNR and CDR2 FQNEAQ (reference sequence). CDR3 length: 15 residues.

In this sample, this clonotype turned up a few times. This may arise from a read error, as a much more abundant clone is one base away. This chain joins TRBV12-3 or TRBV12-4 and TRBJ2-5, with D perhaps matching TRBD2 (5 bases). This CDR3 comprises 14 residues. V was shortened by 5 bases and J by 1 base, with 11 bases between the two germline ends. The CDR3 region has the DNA TGTGCCAGCAGTAAAGAGGGTTCCCAAGAGACCCAGTACTTC. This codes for CASSKEGSQETQYF.

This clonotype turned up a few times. CDR3 in DNA: TGTGCCAGCAGTTCGCCCACTCCCCTGTTTGTTTTCTTT. Amino acids: CASSSPTPLFVFF. The rearrangement joins TRBV28 to TRBJ1-1; D call uncertain. Germline V gene sequence: CDR1 MDHEN, CDR2 SYDVKM. Trimming left V 4 bases short and J 13 bases short, with 19 bases between. There are 13 residues in the CDR3.

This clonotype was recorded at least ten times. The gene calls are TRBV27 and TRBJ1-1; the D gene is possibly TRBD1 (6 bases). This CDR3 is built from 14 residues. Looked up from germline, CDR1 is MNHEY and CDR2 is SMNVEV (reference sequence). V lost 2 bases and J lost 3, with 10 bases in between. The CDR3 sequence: CASSLKGHHTEAFF. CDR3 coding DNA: TGTGCCAGCAGTTTAAAGGGACACCACACTGAAGCTTTCTTT.

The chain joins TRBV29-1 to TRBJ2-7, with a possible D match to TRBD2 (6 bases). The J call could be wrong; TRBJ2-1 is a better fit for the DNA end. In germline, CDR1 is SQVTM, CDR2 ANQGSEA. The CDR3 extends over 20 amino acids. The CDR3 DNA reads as TGCAGCGTTGAGAAGGGCAAGATCCCGGGACTCCAGGGACCACACAATGAGCAGTTCTTC. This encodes CSVEKGKIPGLQGPHNEQFF.

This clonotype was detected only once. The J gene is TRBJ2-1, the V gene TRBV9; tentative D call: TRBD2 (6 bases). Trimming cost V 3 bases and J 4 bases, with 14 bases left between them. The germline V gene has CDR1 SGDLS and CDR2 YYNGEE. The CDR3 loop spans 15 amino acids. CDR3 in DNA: TGTGCCAGCAGCGCCCTTGTGGGGGGTTACAATGAGCAGTTCTTC. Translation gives CASSALVGGYNEQFF.

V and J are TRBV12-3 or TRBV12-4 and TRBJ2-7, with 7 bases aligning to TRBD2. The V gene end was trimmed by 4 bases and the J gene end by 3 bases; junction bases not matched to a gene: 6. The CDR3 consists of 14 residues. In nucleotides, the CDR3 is TGTGCCAGCAGTTATCGGGACTACCTCTACGAGCAGTACTTC. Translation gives CASSYRDYLYEQYF.

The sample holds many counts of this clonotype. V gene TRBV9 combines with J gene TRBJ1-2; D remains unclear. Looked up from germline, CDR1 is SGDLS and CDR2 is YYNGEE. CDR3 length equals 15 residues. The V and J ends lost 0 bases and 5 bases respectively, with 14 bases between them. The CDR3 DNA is TGTGCCAGCAGCGTAGTGGACGGACCCCTTTATGGCTACACCTTC. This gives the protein CASSVVDGPLYGYTF.

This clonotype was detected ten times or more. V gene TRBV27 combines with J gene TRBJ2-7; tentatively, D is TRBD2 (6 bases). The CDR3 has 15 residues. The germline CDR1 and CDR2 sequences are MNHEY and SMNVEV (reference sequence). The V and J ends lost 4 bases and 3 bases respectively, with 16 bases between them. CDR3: CASSSPGEGYYEQYF. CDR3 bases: TGTGCCAGCAGTTCACCGGGAGAGGGGTACTACGAGCAGTACTTC.

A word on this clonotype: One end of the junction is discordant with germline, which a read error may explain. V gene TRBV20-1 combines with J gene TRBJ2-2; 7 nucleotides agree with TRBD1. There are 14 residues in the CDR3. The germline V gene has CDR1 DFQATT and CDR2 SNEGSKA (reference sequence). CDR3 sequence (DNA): TGCAGTGCTACCACAGGGGCTAACACCGGGGAGCTGTACTTC. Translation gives CSATTGANTGELYF.

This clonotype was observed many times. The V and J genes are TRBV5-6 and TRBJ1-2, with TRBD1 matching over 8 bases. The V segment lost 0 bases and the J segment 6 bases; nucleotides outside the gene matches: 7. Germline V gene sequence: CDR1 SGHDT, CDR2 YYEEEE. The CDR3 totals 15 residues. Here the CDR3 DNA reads TGTGCCAGCAGCTTGGCCAGTCAGGGGGCGGATGGCTACACCTTC. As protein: CASSLASQGADGYTF.

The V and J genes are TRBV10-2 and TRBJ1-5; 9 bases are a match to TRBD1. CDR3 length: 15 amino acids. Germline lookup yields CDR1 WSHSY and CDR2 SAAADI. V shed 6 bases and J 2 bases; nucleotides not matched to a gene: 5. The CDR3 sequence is CASSGDRAGNQPQHF. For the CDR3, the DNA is TGCGCCAGCAGCGGGGACAGGGCAGGCAATCAGCCCCAGCATTTT.

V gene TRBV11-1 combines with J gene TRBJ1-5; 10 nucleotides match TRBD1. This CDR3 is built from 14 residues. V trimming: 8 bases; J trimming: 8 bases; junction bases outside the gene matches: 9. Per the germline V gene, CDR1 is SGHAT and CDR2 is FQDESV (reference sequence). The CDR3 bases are TGTGCCAGCCGAGGGACAGGGGCATGGGAGCCCCAGCATTTT. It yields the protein CASRGTGAWEPQHF.

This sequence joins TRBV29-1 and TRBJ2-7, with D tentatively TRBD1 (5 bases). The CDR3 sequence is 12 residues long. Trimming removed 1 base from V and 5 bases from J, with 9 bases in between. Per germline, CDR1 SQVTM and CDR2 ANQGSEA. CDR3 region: CSVEGRVDEQYF. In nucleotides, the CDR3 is TGCAGCGTTGAAGGCAGGGTGGACGAGCAGTACTTC.

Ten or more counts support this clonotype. The CDR3: CASSSGGGYGGYTF. CDR3 bases: TGTGCCAGCAGCTCCGGAGGGGGGTATGGTGGCTACACCTTC. The chain couples TRBV7-2 to TRBJ1-2, with a possible D match to TRBD1 (6 bases). V lost 4 bases to trimming and J lost 7 bases, with 16 bases between them. This CDR3 region has 14 residues. From germline, CDR1 is SGHTA and CDR2 FQGNSA.

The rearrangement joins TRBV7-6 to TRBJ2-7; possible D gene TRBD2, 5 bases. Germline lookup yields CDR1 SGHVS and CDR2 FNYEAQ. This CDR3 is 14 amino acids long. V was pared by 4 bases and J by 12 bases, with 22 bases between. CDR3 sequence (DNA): TGTGCCAGCAGCTCCCATTCCGAGGGCCCGCTTACGTACTTC. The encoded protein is CASSSHSEGPLTYF.

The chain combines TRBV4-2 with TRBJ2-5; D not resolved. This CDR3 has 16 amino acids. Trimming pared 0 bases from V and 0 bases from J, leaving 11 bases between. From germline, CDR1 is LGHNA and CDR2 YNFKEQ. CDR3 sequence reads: CASSQDRLSYQETQYF. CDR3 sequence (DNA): TGTGCCAGCAGCCAAGATCGGCTTTCGTACCAAGAGACCCAGTACTTC.

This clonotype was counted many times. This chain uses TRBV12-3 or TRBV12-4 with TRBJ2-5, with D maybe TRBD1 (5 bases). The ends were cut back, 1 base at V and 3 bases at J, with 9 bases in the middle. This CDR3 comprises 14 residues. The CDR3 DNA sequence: TGTGCCAGCAGTTTAGGACAGTGGAAAGAGACCCAGTACTTC. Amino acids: CASSLGQWKETQYF.

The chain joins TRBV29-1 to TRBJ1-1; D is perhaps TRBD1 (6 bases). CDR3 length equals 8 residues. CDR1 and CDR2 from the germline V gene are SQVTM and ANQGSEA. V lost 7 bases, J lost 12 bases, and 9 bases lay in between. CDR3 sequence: CSADRTFF. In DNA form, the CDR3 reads TGCAGCGCGGACAGAACTTTCTTT.

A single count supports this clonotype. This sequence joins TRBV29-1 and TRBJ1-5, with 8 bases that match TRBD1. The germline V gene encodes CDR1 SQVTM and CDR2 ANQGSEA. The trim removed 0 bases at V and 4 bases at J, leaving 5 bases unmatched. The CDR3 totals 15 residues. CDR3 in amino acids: CSVEDGQGLNQPQHF. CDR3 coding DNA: TGCAGCGTTGAAGATGGACAGGGACTAAATCAGCCCCAGCATTTT.

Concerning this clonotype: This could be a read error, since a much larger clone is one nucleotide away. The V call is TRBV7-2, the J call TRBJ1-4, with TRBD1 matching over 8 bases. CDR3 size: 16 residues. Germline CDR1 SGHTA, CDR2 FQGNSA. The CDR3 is CASSRRTGSFNEKLLF. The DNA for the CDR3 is TGTGCCAGCAGCCGTAGGACAGGGTCTTTTAATGAAAAACTGCTTTTT.

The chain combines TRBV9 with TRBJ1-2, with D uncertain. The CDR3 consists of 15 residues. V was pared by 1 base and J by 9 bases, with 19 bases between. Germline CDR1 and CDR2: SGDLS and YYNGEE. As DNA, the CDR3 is TGTGCCAGCAGCGTAAGTGTGGGTAGCGGGCCCCGCTACACCTTC. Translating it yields CASSVSVGSGPRYTF.

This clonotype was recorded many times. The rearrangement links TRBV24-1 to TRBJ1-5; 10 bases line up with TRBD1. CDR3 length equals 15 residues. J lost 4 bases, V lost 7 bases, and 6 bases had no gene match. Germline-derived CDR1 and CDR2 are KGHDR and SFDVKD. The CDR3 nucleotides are TGTGCCACCAGGGAACCGGGACAGGGGAATCAGCCCCAGCATTTT. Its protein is CATREPGQGNQPQHF.

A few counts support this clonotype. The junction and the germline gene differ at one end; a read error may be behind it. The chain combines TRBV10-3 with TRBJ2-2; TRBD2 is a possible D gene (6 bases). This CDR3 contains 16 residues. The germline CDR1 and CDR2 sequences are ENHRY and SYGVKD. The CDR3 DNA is TGTGCCAGCAGTTCCTTATCGACTAGAGGAGACGGGGAGCTGTTTTTT. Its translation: CASSSLSTRGDGELFF.

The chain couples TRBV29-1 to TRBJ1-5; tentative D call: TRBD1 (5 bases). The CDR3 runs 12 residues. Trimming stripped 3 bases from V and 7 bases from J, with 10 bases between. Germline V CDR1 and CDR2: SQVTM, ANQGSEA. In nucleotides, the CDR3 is TGCAGCGTTGACCCATGGGGGCAGCCCCAGCATTTT. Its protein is CSVDPWGQPQHF. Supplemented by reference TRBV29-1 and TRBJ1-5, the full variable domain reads SAVISQKPSRDICQRGTSLTIQCQVDSQVTMMFWYRQQPGQSLTLIATANQGSEATYESGFVIDKFPISRPNLTFSTLTVSNMSPEDSSIYLCSVDPWGQPQHFGDGTRLSIL.

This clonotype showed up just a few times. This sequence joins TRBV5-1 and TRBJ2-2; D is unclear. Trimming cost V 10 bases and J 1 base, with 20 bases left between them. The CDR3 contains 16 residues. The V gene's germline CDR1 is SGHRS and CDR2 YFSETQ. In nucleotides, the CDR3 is TGCGCCGCCCACCTTAGAACAGAAAAGAACACCGGGGAGCTGTTTTTT. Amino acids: CAAHLRTEKNTGELFF.